This T cell receptor (beta chain) is drawn from a study of CD8 T cell repertoires and HIV-1 epitope variants. As for the study in general: T cells were stimulated with Twenty-five Gag and Nef peptides separately. Controls were a CMV, EBV and flu pool, Ebola AY9, and no peptide. Tested: three Gag epitope families, Nef HW9 and YT9. A roughly 10-day culture received IL-2, IL-7 and IL-15 on days 3 and 7.

In its sample, this clone ranks as medium-sized. What it binds is not known. Germline V CDR1 and CDR2: LGHNA, YNFKEQ. The CDR3 runs to 15 residues. V dropped 1 base and J dropped 3; count of bases not matched to a gene: 4. Libraries were prepared by immunoSEQ multiplex PCR; TCRdb keeps only in-frame clonotypes and omits some of them. The table includes over 2,000 clones, around 60% detected once. The specimen was cultured CD8+ T cells derived from PBMCs. This receptor was taken from a male donor with HIV. This chain connects TRBV4-2 to TRBJ2-5; 8 nucleotides match TRBD2. The CDR3 loop is CASSQGGAGEETQYF. The CDR3 DNA is TGTGCCAGCAGCCAAGGCGGAGCGGGGGAAGAGACCCAGTACTTC.